These 21 T cell receptor beta chains came from one sample sequenced in a study of Ad26.COV2.S vaccination and SARS-CoV-2 variants. Treatment denoted: over 15 received Ad26.COV2.S at low or high dose, single or two shots; about 5 received placebo; per-sample allocation not given. Each sample was drawn 63 days after the first injection (of vaccine or placebo). The table came from immunoSEQ multiplex PCR; TCRdb's copy has only in-frame clones and leaves some out. The sample consists of over 300,000 clones, 83% of them appearing once. This specimen consisted of peripheral blood, obtained in a trial of Ad26.COV2.S vaccine versus placebo. Receptors originate from a person between 18 and 59 years old who received the Ad26.COV2.S COVID-19 vaccine or a placebo.

This chain links TRBV7-9 with TRBJ2-1; D is ambiguous. V was pared by 1 base and J by 3 bases, with 19 bases between. The germline V gene has CDR1 SEHNR and CDR2 FQNEAQ (reference sequence). The CDR3 has 18 residues. DNA of the CDR3: TGTGCCAGCAGCTTAGAGGCTAGGTCCTTACCCGTCTACAATGAGCAGTTCTTC. Protein sequence: CASSLEARSLPVYNEQFF.

The V gene is TRBV24-1, the J gene TRBJ1-1; D is possibly TRBD1 (5 bases). The CDR3 length is 14 residues. V was cut by 4 bases and J by 6 bases, with 14 bases left in between. Germline V gene data show CDR1 as KGHDR and CDR2 as SFDVKD. The CDR3 DNA reads as TGTGCCACCAGTGAGTCGGGGGGGTTGGCTGAAGCTTTCTTT. This sequence encodes CATSESGGLAEAFF.

This clone was seen only once. This chain joins TRBV23-1 and TRBJ2-2, with D perhaps matching TRBD1 or TRBD2 (5 bases each). TRBV23-1 is reported as an ORF; its role is uncertain. V was shortened by 4 bases and J by 6 bases, with 18 bases between the two germline ends. The CDR3 is 16 residues long. CDR3 nucleotides: TGCGCCAGCAGTCCCCTCGGGACCTCCTTGGCCGGGGAGCTGTTTTTT. Amino acid sequence: CASSPLGTSLAGELFF.

Many counts were recorded for this clone. The rearrangement links TRBV2 to TRBJ1-6; the D is unclear. Trimming removed 8 bases from V and 9 bases from J, with 8 bases in between. The CDR3 is 11 amino acids. Per germline, CDR1 SNHLY and CDR2 FYNNEI. The CDR3 nucleotides read TGTGCCAGCCAAGGGCTTTCACCCCTCCACTTT. Translation gives CASQGLSPLHF.

The chain recombines TRBV7-2 with TRBJ1-1; tentative D call: TRBD1 (6 bases). The germline V gene encodes CDR1 SGHTA and CDR2 FQGNSA. The CDR3 is made up of 15 amino acids. V dropped 5 bases and J dropped 5 bases, with 18 bases sitting between them. The CDR3 loop reads CASSAHPQGFTEAFF. As DNA, the CDR3 is TGTGCCAGCAGCGCCCACCCACAGGGTTTTACTGAAGCTTTCTTT.

The chain recombines TRBV7-9 with TRBJ1-1, with D possibly TRBD1 on 6 matching bases. Germline CDR1 SEHNR, CDR2 FQNEAQ (reference sequence). With 3 bases removed from V and 1 base from J, the gap between germline ends came to 12 bases. This CDR3 has 15 amino acids. CDR3 coding DNA: TGTGCCAGCAGCTTTTCAGGGGCCAGGAACACTGAAGCTTTCTTT. This gives the protein CASSFSGARNTEAFF.

The chain links TRBV5-6 to TRBJ2-7; no clear D gene. CDR3 length: 14 amino acids. V was cut by 4 bases and J by 2 bases, with 13 bases left in between. The germline gives CDR1 SGHDT, CDR2 YYEEEE. DNA for the CDR3: TGTGCCAGCAGCCCCGGAGTGGGTGCCTACGAGCAGTACTTC. It specifies CASSPGVGAYEQYF.

This clone was detected only once. This sequence joins TRBV27 and TRBJ1-2; D remains ambiguous. V dropped 7 bases and J dropped 5 bases, with 8 bases sitting between them. Germline loops: CDR1 MNHEY, CDR2 SMNVEV (reference sequence). The CDR3 loop spans 11 amino acids. The CDR3 sequence: CASMLGYGYTF. CDR3 DNA sequence: TGTGCCAGCATGTTGGGGTATGGCTACACCTTC.

The chain joins TRBV27 to TRBJ1-6, with D unresolved. The CDR3 runs 13 residues. Trimming cost V 5 bases and J 8 bases, with 10 bases left between them. The V gene's germline CDR1 is MNHEY and CDR2 SMNVEV (reference sequence). CDR3 sequence (DNA): TGTGCCAGCAGTCTTTGGACGGATTCACCCCTCCACTTT. Translating it yields CASSLWTDSPLHF.

The chain is built from TRBV27 and TRBJ2-7; D is uncertain. The CDR3 consists of 16 residues. Germline CDR1 is MNHEY and CDR2 is SMNVEV (reference sequence). The V gene lost 4 bases and the J gene lost 0 bases, with 16 bases spanning the gap. The CDR3 protein is CASSSSPPRSSYEQYF. CDR3 DNA: TGTGCCAGCAGTTCATCTCCCCCCAGGTCCTCCTACGAGCAGTACTTC.

The rearrangement joins TRBV5-6 to TRBJ1-2; D unclear. V dropped 0 bases and J dropped 2 bases, with 5 bases sitting between them. Germline V gives CDR1 SGHDT, CDR2 YYEEEE. The CDR3 runs to 13 residues. The CDR3 region is CASSLGQNYGYTF. The CDR3 DNA sequence: TGTGCCAGCAGCTTGGGTCAGAACTATGGCTACACCTTC. The variable domain in full, completed from reference TRBV5-6 and TRBJ1-2, reads DAGVTQSPTHLIKTRGQQVTLRCSPKSGHDTVSWYQQALGQGPQFIFQYYEEEERQRGNFPDRFSGHQFPNYSSELNVNALLLGDSALYLCASSLGQNYGYTFGSGTRLTVV.

On this clone itself: At one boundary the junction diverges from the germline segment, which might be a read error. The chain joins TRBV18 to TRBJ1-2; D ambiguous. Germline V CDR1 and CDR2: KGHSH, LQKENI. The CDR3 consists of 15 residues. The CDR3 nucleotides are TGTGCCAGCTCACCACCGAATATCAGTCCCTATAGCTACACCTTC. Amino acid sequence: CASSPPNISPYSYTF.

The chain is built from TRBV18 and TRBJ1-1, with D hard to call. The CDR3 has 16 amino acids. The germline V gene encodes CDR1 KGHSH and CDR2 LQKENI. V gave up 3 bases and J gave up 3 bases, with 17 bases separating them. CDR3: CASSPIPISAYTEAFF. The CDR3 region has the DNA TGTGCCAGCTCACCGATACCAATCTCTGCCTACACTGAAGCTTTCTTT.

V gene TRBV19 combines with J gene TRBJ1-1; 9 bases are shared with TRBD1. The CDR3 totals 16 residues. The V segment lost 1 base and the J segment 5 bases; nucleotides outside the gene matches: 8. Per germline, CDR1 LNHDA and CDR2 SQIVND (reference sequence). CDR3 nucleotides: TGTGCCAGTAGTATAGTCCCTACAGGGGGCAGAACTGAAGCTTTCTTT. It yields the protein CASSIVPTGGRTEAFF.

The chain employs TRBV6-5 and TRBJ2-1; 8 nucleotides align to TRBD1. CDR1 and CDR2 (germline): MNHEY, SVGAGI. V lost 2 bases, J lost 15 bases, and 3 bases stayed unmatched. The CDR3 is 11 residues long. In DNA form, the CDR3 reads TGTGCCAGCAGTTACCTGGACAGGGTGTTCTTC. It is translated as CASSYLDRVFF.

The rearrangement joins TRBV5-1 to TRBJ2-1; 11 nucleotides align to TRBD2. Germline values: CDR1 SGHRS, CDR2 YFSETQ. After removal of 4 bases from V and 6 bases from J, the junction contained 3 bases not matched to a gene. The CDR3 extends over 14 amino acids. The CDR3 loop reads CASSKLAGVNEQFF. CDR3 in DNA: TGCGCCAGCAGCAAACTAGCGGGAGTCAATGAGCAGTTCTTC.

This clone has only one observation. Other DNA sequences in this specimen translate into the identical CDR3. The chain employs TRBV12-3 or TRBV12-4 and TRBJ1-1; weak D call: TRBD1 (5 bases). Trimming cost V 3 bases and J 1 base, with 6 bases left between them. CDR3 length: 13 residues. The CDR3 protein is CASSFGGNTEAFF. The CDR3 bases are TGTGCCAGCAGTTTCGGGGGGAACACTGAAGCTTTCTTT.

The gene calls are TRBV4-1 and TRBJ1-2; possibly TRBD1 for D (5 bases). Germline V gene sequence: CDR1 MGHRA, CDR2 YSYEKL. Trimming shortened V by 4 bases and J by 3 bases, and 15 bases separated the two germline ends. CDR3 length: 15 residues. The DNA for the CDR3 is TGCGCCAGCAGCCTCCTTCACAGGTCGGACTATGGCTACACCTTC. It yields the protein CASSLLHRSDYGYTF.

The chain links TRBV18 to TRBJ2-1; a weak D match, TRBD1 (7 bases). CDR1 is KGHSH and CDR2 is LQKENI in the germline V gene. V dropped 3 bases and J dropped 7 bases, with 13 bases sitting between them. The CDR3 contains 14 residues. Written as DNA, the CDR3 is TGTGCCAGCTCACCCGACAGGGAGGAAAATGAGCAGTTCTTC. Translating gives CASSPDREENEQFF.

The CDR3 sequence is CASSGVMRGAEAFF. The CDR3 nucleotides read TGTGCCAGCAGTGGGGTTATGAGGGGCGCTGAAGCTTTCTTT. The chain joins TRBV2 to TRBJ1-1; TRBD1 might be the D (5 bases). Trimming stripped 4 bases from V and 6 bases from J, with 15 bases between. CDR1 SNHLY and CDR2 FYNNEI come from the germline V gene. The CDR3 runs to 14 residues.

V usage is TRBV20-1 and J usage is TRBJ1-1; D possibly corresponds to TRBD1 (6 bases). The CDR3 has 11 residues. The V end lost 3 bases, the J end lost 10 bases, and 12 bases lay between the germline ends. The V gene's germline CDR1 is DFQATT and CDR2 SNEGSKA (reference sequence). CDR3 nucleotides: TGCAGTGCTAGGATACAGGGAGTAGCTTTCTTT. Translated: CSARIQGVAFF.